Following are 20 T cell receptor beta chains from one sample sequenced in a study of T-cell memory formation after mild COVID-19 (dated by TCRdb to about 2021). The library was generated by 5' RACE. Sequencing was carried out with an Illumina NovaSeq 6000. TCRdb itself trimmed the public reads at Q25 with fastp, ran MiXCR and retained productive beta chains. Rows matching on CDR3 protein sequence are summarized as one entry with the most common DNA and genes. The sample table holds over 6,500 distinct CDR3 sequences, of which 25% to 40% were seen once. The ten largest make up around 55% of the sample. Sequencing was done on a sample of PBMCs or a T cell subset sorted from them (not recorded which). These receptors all stem from an adult woman who had mild COVID-19 (a few samples of this study predate the infection). The sample titles of this study are shuffled in the database, so cell type and time point are left out; the donor was told from shared clones.

This clonotype was counted many times. This chain links TRBV4-3 with TRBJ1-2; tentative D call: TRBD1 (6 bases). Germline CDR1 LGHNA, CDR2 YSLEER. The CDR3 has 15 amino acids. V shed 4 bases and J shed 3 bases, with 15 bases lying between them. CDR3 DNA sequence: TGCGCCAGCAGCCGCGGGGGCGCGAGTGACTATGGCTACACCTTC. As protein: CASSRGGASDYGYTF.

By frequency in the sample, this clonotype is medium-sized. The chain links TRBV11-2 to TRBJ2-5; D gene uncertain. Per germline, CDR1 SGHAT and CDR2 FQNNGV. The CDR3 loop spans 12 amino acids. V was trimmed by 8 bases and J by 5 bases, leaving 12 bases between them. CDR3 in DNA: TGTGCCAGCCATGGGGTTGGGGAGACCCAGTACTTC. Translation gives CASHGVGETQYF.

The V gene is TRBV4-2, the J gene TRBJ2-1; no firm D call. CDR1 is LGHNA and CDR2 is YNFKEQ in the germline V gene. Trimming cost V 4 bases and J 0 bases, with 13 bases left between them. The CDR3 extends over 16 amino acids. For the CDR3, the DNA is TGTGCCAGCAGCCGCCAAAGGAGTTCCTCCTACAATGAGCAGTTCTTC. Amino acids: CASSRQRSSSYNEQFF.

This clonotype was observed at least ten times. CDR3 nucleotides: TGTGCCAGCAGCGGACTAGCGGGAGGGGGAACCGGGGAGCTGTTTTTT. Protein: CASSGLAGGGTGELFF. This chain joins TRBV9 and TRBJ2-2; 14 bases map to TRBD2. The CDR3 contains 16 residues. Trimming cost V 3 bases and J 5 bases; bases outside gene matches: 3. The V gene's germline CDR1 is SGDLS and CDR2 YYNGEE. Using reference TRBV9 and TRBJ2-2 for the parts outside the CDR3, the full variable domain is DSGVTQTPKHLITATGQRVTLRCSPRSGDLSVYWYQQSLDQGLQFLIQYYNGEERAKGNILERFSAQQFPDLHSELNLSSLELGDSALYFCASSGLAGGGTGELFFGEGSRLTVL.

By frequency in the sample, this clonotype is medium-sized. This chain links TRBV4-1 with TRBJ2-5, with unresolved D. Trimming shortened V by 0 bases and J by 3 bases, and 17 bases separated the two germline ends. This CDR3 contains 17 residues. Per the germline V gene, CDR1 is MGHRA and CDR2 is YSYEKL. Here the CDR3 DNA reads TGCGCCAGCAGCCAAGACTTCCCCTCTGGCTGGGAAGAGACCCAGTACTTC. Translated: CASSQDFPSGWEETQYF.

This clonotype was recorded at least ten times. The V and J genes are TRBV5-6 and TRBJ1-1; 7 bases map to TRBD1. V lost 2 bases and J lost 10; bases outside the gene matches: 11. The CDR3 runs to 14 residues. Germline CDR1 is SGHDT and CDR2 is YYEEEE. This CDR3 reads CASSFMGQMLTAFF. CDR3 coding DNA: TGTGCCAGCAGCTTTATGGGACAGATGCTAACAGCTTTCTTT.

The gene calls are TRBV2 and TRBJ2-7; TRBD2 might be the D (6 bases). The CDR3 length is 15 residues. Between the trimmed V and J ends, which lost 6 bases and 1 base, there was a span of 16 bases. Looked up from germline, CDR1 is SNHLY and CDR2 is FYNNEI. The CDR3 DNA sequence: TGTGCCAGCAGCGCGGGACCGTGGGGTTCCTACGAGCAGTACTTC. Translated: CASSAGPWGSYEQYF.

This clonotype appeared a single time. The chain combines TRBV7-3 with TRBJ2-3; 14 positions agree with TRBD2. The trim removed 4 bases at V and 6 bases at J, leaving 9 bases unmatched. The CDR3 is 17 residues long. CDR1 and CDR2 from the germline V gene are SGHTA and FQGTGA. The CDR3 DNA reads as TGTGCCAGCAGCTATCGCGGACTAGCGGGGGGAAGGGATACGCAGTATTTT. Encoded protein: CASSYRGLAGGRDTQYF. Complete variable domain (other parts from reference TRBV7-3 and TRBJ2-3): GAGVSQTPSNKVTEKGKYVELRCDPISGHTALYWYRQSLGQGPEFLIYFQGTGAADDSGLPNDRFFAVRPEGSVSTLKIQRTERGDSAVYLCASSYRGLAGGRDTQYFGPGTRLTVL.

The chain combines TRBV7-8 with TRBJ2-3; 10 bases map to TRBD2. The CDR3 runs to 15 residues. V gave up 2 bases and J gave up 5 bases; unmatched junction bases: 4. Germline lookup yields CDR1 SGHVS and CDR2 FQNEAQ. The DNA for the CDR3 is TGTGCCAGCAGCTTACAGCGGGGGGGCCGAGATACGCAGTATTTT. Translated, it gives CASSLQRGGRDTQYF. The full variable domain, its missing parts supplied by reference TRBV7-8 and TRBJ2-3, is GAGVSQSPRYKVAKRGQDVALRCDPISGHVSLFWYQQALGQGPEFLTYFQNEAQLDKSGLPSDRFFAERPEGSVSTLKIQRTQQEDSAVYLCASSLQRGGRDTQYFGPGTRLTVL.

The chain's CDR3 is CASSPGPPYEQYF. The CDR3 DNA reads as TGTGCCAGCAGCCCAGGGCCTCCGTACGAGCAGTACTTC. The rearrangement uses TRBV5-4 and TRBJ2-7; D may be TRBD1 (5 bases). Trimming removed 4 bases from V and 4 bases from J, with 12 bases in between. Germline CDR1 is SGHNT and CDR2 is YYREEE (reference sequence). The CDR3 is 13 amino acids.

V and J are TRBV10-3 and TRBJ2-3, with TRBD1 matching over 8 bases. Losses at the gene ends were 2 bases for V and 1 base for J; bases not matched to a gene: 2. There are 15 residues in the CDR3. Germline V lookup: CDR1 ENHRY, CDR2 SYGVKD. The CDR3 reads CAISERGQGTDTQYF. DNA of the CDR3: TGTGCCATCAGTGAGCGGGGACAGGGCACAGATACGCAGTATTTT.

This clonotype was seen many times. The chain is built from TRBV4-1 and TRBJ1-3; D is unclear. Germline V gene sequence: CDR1 MGHRA, CDR2 YSYEKL. The CDR3 spans 18 residues. Trimming removed 2 bases at V and 0 bases at J, with 17 bases between. The CDR3 protein is CASSQSLQGLYSGNTIYF. The CDR3 nucleotides are TGCGCCAGCAGCCAAAGCCTACAAGGCCTATACTCTGGAAACACCATATATTTT.

By sample fraction, this clonotype is medium-sized. This chain joins TRBV7-3 and TRBJ2-1; D remains ambiguous. With 1 base removed from V and 5 bases from J, the gap between germline ends came to 9 bases. Germline CDR1 SGHTA, CDR2 FQGTGA. The CDR3 runs 14 residues. The CDR3 loop reads CASSLIGSHNEQFF. The CDR3, as DNA: TGTGCCAGCAGCTTAATCGGCTCACACAATGAGCAGTTCTTC.

The chain uses TRBV2 and TRBJ2-5, with a weak D call TRBD1 (6 bases). Between the trimmed V and J ends, which lost 6 bases and 9 bases, there was a span of 20 bases. CDR3 length: 14 residues. Germline CDR1 SNHLY, CDR2 FYNNEI. The CDR3 bases are TGTGCCAGCAGCGCAGACAGAGCCCCAGGGGCCCAGTACTTC. It translates to CASSADRAPGAQYF.

This clonotype was seen at least ten times. V is TRBV7-9 and J is TRBJ2-3; 7 bases agree with TRBD2. After removal of 5 bases from V and 2 bases from J, the junction contained 7 bases not matched to a gene. The germline gives CDR1 SEHNR, CDR2 FQNEAQ (reference sequence). The CDR3 has 15 residues. This CDR3 reads CASSKTAGNTDTQYF. The CDR3 DNA is TGTGCCAGCAGCAAAACAGCGGGGAACACAGATACGCAGTATTTT.

The chain combines TRBV12-3 or TRBV12-4 with TRBJ2-7; D unclear. V was pared by 0 bases and J by 4 bases, with 4 bases between. The CDR3 contains 12 residues. This chain's CDR3 is CASSLAGYEQYV. The CDR3 nucleotides read TGTGCCAGCAGTTTAGCAGGATACGAGCAGTACGTC.

This clonotype was seen many times. The CDR3 reads CASSYSTEETQYF. CDR3 bases: TGTGCCAGCAGTTACTCGACGGAAGAGACCCAGTACTTC. The genes are TRBV6-5 and TRBJ2-5; D not certain. The V end was cut by 0 bases, the J end by 3 bases, with 5 bases between. The length of the CDR3 is 13 residues. Germline V gene lookup returns CDR1 MNHEY and CDR2 SVGAGI.

In this sample, this clonotype is medium-sized. The gene calls are TRBV12-3 or TRBV12-4 and TRBJ2-1; a possible D gene is TRBD1 (5 bases). This CDR3 comprises 12 residues. Trimming stripped 4 bases from V and 10 bases from J, with 11 bases between. CDR3 sequence reads: CASSWGPPEQFF. CDR3 bases: TGTGCCAGCAGTTGGGGCCCTCCGGAGCAGTTCTTC.

On this clonotype: At one boundary the junction diverges from the germline segment, which might be a read error. The chain has TRBV6-6 and TRBJ2-3; D is unclear. Germline V CDR1 and CDR2: MNHNY, SVGAGI (reference sequence). This CDR3 comprises 13 residues. Here the CDR3 reads CATCWRSTHTQYF. In DNA form, the CDR3 reads TGTGCCACCTGTTGGCGGAGCACACATACGCAGTATTTT.

The chain couples TRBV11-1 to TRBJ2-3; D gene uncertain. CDR1 and CDR2 from the germline V gene are SGHAT and FQDESV (reference sequence). V lost 6 bases to trimming and J lost 2 bases, with 6 bases between them. The CDR3 covers 12 residues. The CDR3 sequence is CASRGFTDTQYF. The CDR3 bases are TGTGCCAGCAGGGGGTTCACAGATACGCAGTATTTT.